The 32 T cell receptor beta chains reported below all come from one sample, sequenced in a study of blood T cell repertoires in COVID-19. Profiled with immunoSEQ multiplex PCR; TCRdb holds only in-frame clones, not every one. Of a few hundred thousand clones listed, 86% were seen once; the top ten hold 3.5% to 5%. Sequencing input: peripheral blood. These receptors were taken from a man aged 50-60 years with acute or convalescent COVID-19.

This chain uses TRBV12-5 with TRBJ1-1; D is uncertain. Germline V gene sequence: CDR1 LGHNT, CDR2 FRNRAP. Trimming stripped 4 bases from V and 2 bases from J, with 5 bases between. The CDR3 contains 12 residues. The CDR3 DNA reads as TGTGCTAGTGGTTGGAGTAACACTGAAGCTTTCTTT. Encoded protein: CASGWSNTEAFF.

The CDR3 loop reads CASSPMAAGGYDEQYF. CDR3 DNA: TGTGCCAGCTCACCAATGGCGGCAGGGGGCTACGACGAGCAGTACTTC. V gene TRBV18 combines with J gene TRBJ2-7; 8 positions agree with TRBD1. There are 16 residues in the CDR3. The germline V gene encodes CDR1 KGHSH and CDR2 LQKENI. With 2 bases clipped from V and 5 bases from J, the junction kept 11 bases outside the gene matches.

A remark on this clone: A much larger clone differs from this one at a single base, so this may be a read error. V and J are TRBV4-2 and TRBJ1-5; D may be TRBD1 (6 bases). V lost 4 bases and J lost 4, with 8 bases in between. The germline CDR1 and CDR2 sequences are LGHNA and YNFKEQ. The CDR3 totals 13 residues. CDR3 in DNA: TGTGCCAGCAGCCCGCAGGGGAATCAGCCCCAGCATTTT. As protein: CASSPQGNQPQHF.

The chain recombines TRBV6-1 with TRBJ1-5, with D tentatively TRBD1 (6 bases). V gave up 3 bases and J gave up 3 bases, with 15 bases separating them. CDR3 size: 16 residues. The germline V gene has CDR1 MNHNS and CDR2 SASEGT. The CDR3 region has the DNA TGTGCCAGCAGTGAGGCCGGACAGTGGACCAATCAGCCCCAGCATTTT. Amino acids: CASSEAGQWTNQPQHF.

The CDR3 spells CASSAIGVSGNTIYF. For the CDR3, the DNA is TGTGCCAGCAGCGCTATAGGAGTCTCTGGAAACACCATATATTTT. The chain joins TRBV5-6 to TRBJ1-3; D is unresolved. From germline, CDR1 is SGHDT and CDR2 YYEEEE. This CDR3 is 15 amino acids long. Trimming pared 4 bases from V and 0 bases from J, leaving 11 bases between.

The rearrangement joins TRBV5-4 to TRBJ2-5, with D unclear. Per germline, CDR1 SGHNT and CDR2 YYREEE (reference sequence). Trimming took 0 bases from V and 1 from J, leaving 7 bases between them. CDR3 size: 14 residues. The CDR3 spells CASSLAGIQETQYF. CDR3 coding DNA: TGTGCCAGCAGCTTGGCCGGTATCCAAGAGACCCAGTACTTC.

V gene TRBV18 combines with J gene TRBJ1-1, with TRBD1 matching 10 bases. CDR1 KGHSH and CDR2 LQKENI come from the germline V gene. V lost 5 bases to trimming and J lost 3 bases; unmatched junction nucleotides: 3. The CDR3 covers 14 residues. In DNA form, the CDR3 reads TGTGCCAGCTCATCGGGACAGGGGCACACTGAAGCTTTCTTT. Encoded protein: CASSSGQGHTEAFF.

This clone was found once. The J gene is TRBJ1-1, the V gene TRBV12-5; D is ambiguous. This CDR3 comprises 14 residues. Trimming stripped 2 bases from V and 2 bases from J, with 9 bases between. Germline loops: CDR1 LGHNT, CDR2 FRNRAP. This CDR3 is CASGLSPSNTEAFF. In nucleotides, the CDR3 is TGTGCTAGTGGTTTGAGCCCCTCCAACACTGAAGCTTTCTTT.

This CDR3 reads CSLGGQGGDTQYF. DNA of the CDR3: TGCAGCCTGGGGGGACAGGGGGGAGATACGCAGTATTTT. This chain connects TRBV29-1 to TRBJ2-3; 11 bases line up with TRBD1. CDR3 size: 13 residues. Germline V gives CDR1 SQVTM, CDR2 ANQGSEA. Trimming cost V 8 bases and J 5 bases; bases outside gene matches: 6.

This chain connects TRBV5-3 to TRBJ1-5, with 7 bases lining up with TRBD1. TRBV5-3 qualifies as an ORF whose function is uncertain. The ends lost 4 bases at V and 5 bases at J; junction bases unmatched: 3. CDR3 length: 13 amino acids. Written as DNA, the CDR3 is TGTGCCAGAAGCACCGGACAGGATCAGCCCCAGCATTTT. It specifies CARSTGQDQPQHF.

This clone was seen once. Here the CDR3 DNA reads TGTGCCAGTAGTACCCATGGGACAGGGTACGGTCTGACTATCGAGATGCGGGCTTTCTTT. It encodes CASSTHGTGYGLTIEMRAFF. The chain combines TRBV19 with TRBJ1-1, with 9 positions matching TRBD1. The CDR3 length is 20 residues. Germline assignment: CDR1 LNHDA and CDR2 SQIVND (reference sequence). V shed 4 bases and J 11 bases; nucleotides not matched to a gene: 29. The full variable domain, rest sourced from reference TRBV19 and TRBJ1-1, is DGGITQSPKYLFRKEGQNVTLSCEQNLNHDAMYWYRQDPGQGLRLIYYSQIVNDFQKGDIAEGYSVSREKKESFPLTVTSAQKNPTAFYLCASSTHGTGYGLTIEMRAFFGQGTRLTVV.

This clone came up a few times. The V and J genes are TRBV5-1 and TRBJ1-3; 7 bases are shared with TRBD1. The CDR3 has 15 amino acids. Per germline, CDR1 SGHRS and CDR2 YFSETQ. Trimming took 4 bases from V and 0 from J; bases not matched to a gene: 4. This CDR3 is CASSPRTGSGNTIYF. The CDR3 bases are TGCGCCAGCAGCCCTCGGACAGGCTCTGGAAACACCATATATTTT.

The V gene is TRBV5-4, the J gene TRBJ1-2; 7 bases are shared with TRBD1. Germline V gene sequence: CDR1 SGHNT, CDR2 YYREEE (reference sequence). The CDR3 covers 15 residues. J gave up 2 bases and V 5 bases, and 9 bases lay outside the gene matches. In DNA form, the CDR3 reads TGTGCCAGCAGGGACGGGGACAGAAAAAACTATGGCTACACCTTC. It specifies CASRDGDRKNYGYTF.

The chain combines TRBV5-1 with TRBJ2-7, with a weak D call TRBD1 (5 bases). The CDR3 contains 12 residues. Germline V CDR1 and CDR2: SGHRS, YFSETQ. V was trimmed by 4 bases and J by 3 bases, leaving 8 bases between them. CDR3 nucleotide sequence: TGCGCCAGCAGCATGGACATCTACGAGCAGTACTTC. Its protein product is CASSMDIYEQYF. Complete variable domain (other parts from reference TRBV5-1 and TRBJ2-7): KAGVTQTPRYLIKTRGQQVTLSCSPISGHRSVSWYQQTPGQGLQFLFEYFSETQRNKGNFPGRFSGRQFSNSRSEMNVSTLELGDSALYLCASSMDIYEQYFGPGTRLTVT.

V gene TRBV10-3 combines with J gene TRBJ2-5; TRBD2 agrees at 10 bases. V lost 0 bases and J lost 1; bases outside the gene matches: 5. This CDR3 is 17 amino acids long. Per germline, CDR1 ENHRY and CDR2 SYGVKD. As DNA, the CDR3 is TGTGCCATCAGTGAGTCCGGTAGCGGGGGGAGCCAAGAGACCCAGTACTTC. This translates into CAISESGSGGSQETQYF.

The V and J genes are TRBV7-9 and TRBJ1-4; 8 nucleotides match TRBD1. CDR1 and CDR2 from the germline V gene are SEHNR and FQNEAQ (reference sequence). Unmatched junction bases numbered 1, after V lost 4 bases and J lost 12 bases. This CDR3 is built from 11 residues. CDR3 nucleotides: TGTGCCAGCAGCTCACAGGGGGAACTGTTTTTT. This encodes CASSSQGELFF. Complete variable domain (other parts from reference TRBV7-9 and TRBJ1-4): DTGVSQNPRHKITKRGQNVTFRCDPISEHNRLYWYRQTLGQGPEFLTYFQNEAQLEKSRLLSDRFSAERPKGSFSTLEIQRTEQGDSAMYLCASSSQGELFFGSGTQLSVL.

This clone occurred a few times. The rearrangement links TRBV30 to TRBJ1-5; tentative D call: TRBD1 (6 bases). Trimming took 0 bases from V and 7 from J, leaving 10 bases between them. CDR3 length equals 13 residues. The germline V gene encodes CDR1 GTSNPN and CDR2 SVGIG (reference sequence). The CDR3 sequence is CAWSVQGSQPQHF. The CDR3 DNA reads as TGTGCCTGGAGTGTACAGGGATCCCAGCCCCAGCATTTT.

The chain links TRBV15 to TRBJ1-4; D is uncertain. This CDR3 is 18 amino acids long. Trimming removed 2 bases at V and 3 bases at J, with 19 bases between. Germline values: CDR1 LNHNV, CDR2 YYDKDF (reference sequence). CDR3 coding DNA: TGTGCCACCAGCAGACGGTCCCCGGGGTCCCTTCCTAATGAAAAACTGTTTTTT. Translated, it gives CATSRRSPGSLPNEKLFF. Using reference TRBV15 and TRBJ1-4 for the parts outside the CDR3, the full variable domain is DAMVIQNPRYQVTQFGKPVTLSCSQTLNHNVMYWYQQKSSQAPKLLFHYYDKDFNNEADTPDNFQSRRPNTSFCFLDIRSPGLGDTAMYLCATSRRSPGSLPNEKLFFGSGTQLSVL.

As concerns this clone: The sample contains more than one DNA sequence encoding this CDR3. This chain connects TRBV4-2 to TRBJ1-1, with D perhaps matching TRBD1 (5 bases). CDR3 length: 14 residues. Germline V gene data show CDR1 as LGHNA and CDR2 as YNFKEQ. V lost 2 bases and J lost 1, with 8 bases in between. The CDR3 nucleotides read TGTGCCAGCAGCCAACAGGGAGGGAACACTGAAGCTTTCTTT. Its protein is CASSQQGGNTEAFF.

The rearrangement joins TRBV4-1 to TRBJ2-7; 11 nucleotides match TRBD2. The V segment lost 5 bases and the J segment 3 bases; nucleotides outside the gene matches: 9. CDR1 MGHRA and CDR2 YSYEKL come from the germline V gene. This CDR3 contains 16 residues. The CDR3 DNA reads TGCGCCAGCAGCTCACGACTAGCGGGGATGATCTACGAGCAGTACTTC. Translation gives CASSSRLAGMIYEQYF.

The CDR3 protein is CASTGADEQYF. CDR3 nucleotide sequence: TGCGCCAGCACAGGAGCGGACGAGCAGTACTTC. V usage is TRBV10-2 and J usage is TRBJ2-7, with D perhaps TRBD2 (5 bases). Germline V CDR1 and CDR2: WSHSY, SAAADI. There are 11 residues in the CDR3. The germline V and J ends were trimmed by 7 bases and 5 bases, with 9 bases remaining between them.

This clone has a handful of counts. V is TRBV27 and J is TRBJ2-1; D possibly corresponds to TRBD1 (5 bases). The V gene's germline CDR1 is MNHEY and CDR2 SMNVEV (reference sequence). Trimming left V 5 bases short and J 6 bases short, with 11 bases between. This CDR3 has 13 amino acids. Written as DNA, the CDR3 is TGTGCCAGCAGTACCAGGGTGGGCAATGAGCAGTTCTTC. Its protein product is CASSTRVGNEQFF.

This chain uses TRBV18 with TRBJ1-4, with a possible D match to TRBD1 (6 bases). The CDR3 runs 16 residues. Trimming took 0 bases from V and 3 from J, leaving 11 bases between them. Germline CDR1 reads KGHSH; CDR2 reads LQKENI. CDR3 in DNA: TGTGCCAGCTCACCACCGGGAGACAGGTCTAATGAAAAACTGTTTTTT. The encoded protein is CASSPPGDRSNEKLFF.

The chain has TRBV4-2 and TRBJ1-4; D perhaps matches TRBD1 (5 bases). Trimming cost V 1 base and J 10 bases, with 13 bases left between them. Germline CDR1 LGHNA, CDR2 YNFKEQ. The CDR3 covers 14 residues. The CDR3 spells CASSQGGAGGKLFF. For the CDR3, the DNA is TGTGCCAGCAGCCAAGGCGGGGCTGGTGGAAAACTGTTTTTT.

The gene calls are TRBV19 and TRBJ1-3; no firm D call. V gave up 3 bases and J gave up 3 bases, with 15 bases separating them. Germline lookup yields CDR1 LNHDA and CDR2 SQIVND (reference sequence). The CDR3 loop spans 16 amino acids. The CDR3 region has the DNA TGTGCCAGTAGTATGATGAGCGCTTACTTTGGAAACACCATATATTTT. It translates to CASSMMSAYFGNTIYF.

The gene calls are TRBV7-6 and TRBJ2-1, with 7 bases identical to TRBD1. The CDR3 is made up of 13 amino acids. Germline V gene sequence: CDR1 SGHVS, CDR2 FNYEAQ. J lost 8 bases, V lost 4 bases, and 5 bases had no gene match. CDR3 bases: TGTGCCAGCAGCTATAGACAGGGCGATGAGCAGTTCTTC. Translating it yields CASSYRQGDEQFF.

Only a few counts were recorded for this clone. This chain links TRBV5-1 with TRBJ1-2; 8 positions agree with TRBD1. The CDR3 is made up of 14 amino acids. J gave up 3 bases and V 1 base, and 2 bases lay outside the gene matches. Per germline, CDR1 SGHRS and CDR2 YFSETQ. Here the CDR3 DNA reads TGCGCCAGCAGCTTGTCACAGGGGGACTATGGCTACACCTTC. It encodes CASSLSQGDYGYTF.

The CDR3 protein is CASNGQSVGPYGYTF. The CDR3 DNA reads as TGTGCCAGCAACGGACAGTCAGTGGGACCTTATGGCTACACCTTC. This sequence joins TRBV2 and TRBJ1-2; a weak D match, TRBD1 (6 bases). This CDR3 has 15 residues. The germline gives CDR1 SNHLY, CDR2 FYNNEI. V lost 7 bases and J 5 bases, leaving 20 bases between the germline ends. The full variable domain, completed using reference TRBV2 and TRBJ1-2, is EPEVTQTPSHQVTQMGQEVILRCVPISNHLYFYWYRQILGQKVEFLVSFYNNEISEKSEIFDDQFSVERPDGSNFTLKIRSTKLEDSAMYFCASNGQSVGPYGYTFGSGTRLTVV.

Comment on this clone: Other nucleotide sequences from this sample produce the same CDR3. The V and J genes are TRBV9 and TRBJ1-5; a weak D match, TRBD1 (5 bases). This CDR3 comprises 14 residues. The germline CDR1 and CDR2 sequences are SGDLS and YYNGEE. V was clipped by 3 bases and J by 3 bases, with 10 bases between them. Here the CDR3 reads CASSETDSNQPQHF. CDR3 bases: TGTGCCAGCAGCGAGACAGATTCCAATCAGCCCCAGCATTTT.

CDR3 coding DNA: TGTGCCAGCAGTTATCGACTAGCGGGGTCCTACGAGCAGTACTTC. Protein: CASSYRLAGSYEQYF. The rearrangement joins TRBV6-5 to TRBJ2-7; 11 positions agree with TRBD2. The CDR3 contains 15 residues. Germline V gene sequence: CDR1 MNHEY, CDR2 SVGAGI. The junction had 2 bases not matched to a gene; V was cut back by 3 bases and J by 1 base.

The CDR3 sequence is CASSQAGTDHNYGYTF. CDR3 bases: TGTGCCAGCAGCCAGGCCGGGACAGACCATAACTATGGCTACACCTTC. The genes are TRBV4-2 and TRBJ1-2, with TRBD1 matching 7 bases. Unmatched junction bases numbered 8, after V lost 3 bases and J lost 1 base. The CDR3 has 16 amino acids. Germline CDR1 reads LGHNA; CDR2 reads YNFKEQ.

The chain's CDR3 is CASSIAFNEQFF. CDR3 in DNA: TGTGCCAGCTCAATAGCGTTCAATGAGCAGTTCTTC. The rearrangement joins TRBV18 to TRBJ2-1; D might be TRBD2 (5 bases). The germline V gene encodes CDR1 KGHSH and CDR2 LQKENI. V gave up 5 bases and J gave up 6 bases, with 8 bases separating them. The CDR3 length is 12 residues.